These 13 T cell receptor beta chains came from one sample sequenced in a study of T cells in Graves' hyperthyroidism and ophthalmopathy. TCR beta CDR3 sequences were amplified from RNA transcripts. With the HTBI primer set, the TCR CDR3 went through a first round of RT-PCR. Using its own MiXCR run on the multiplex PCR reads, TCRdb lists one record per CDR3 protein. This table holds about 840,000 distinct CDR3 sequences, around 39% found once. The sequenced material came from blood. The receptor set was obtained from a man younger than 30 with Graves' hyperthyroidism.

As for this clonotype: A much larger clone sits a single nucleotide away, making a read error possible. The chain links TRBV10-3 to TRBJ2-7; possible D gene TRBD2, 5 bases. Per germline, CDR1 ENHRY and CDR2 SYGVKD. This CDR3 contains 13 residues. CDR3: CAVSEKGVYEQYF. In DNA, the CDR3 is TGTGCCGTCAGTGAGAAGGGAGTTTACGAGCAGTACTTC.

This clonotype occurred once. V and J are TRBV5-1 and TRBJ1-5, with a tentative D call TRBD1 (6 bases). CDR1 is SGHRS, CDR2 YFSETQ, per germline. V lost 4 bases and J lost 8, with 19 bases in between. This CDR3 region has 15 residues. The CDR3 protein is CASSLGASSLEPQHF. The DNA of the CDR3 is TGCGCCAGCAGCCTGGGGGCCAGCAGTCTGGAGCCCCAGCATTTT.

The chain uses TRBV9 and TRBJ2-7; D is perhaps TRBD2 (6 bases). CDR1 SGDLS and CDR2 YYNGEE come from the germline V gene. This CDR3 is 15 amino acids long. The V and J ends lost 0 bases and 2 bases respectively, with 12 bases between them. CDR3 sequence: CASSVEPGSPYEQYF. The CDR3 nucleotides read TGTGCCAGCAGCGTAGAACCCGGGAGCCCCTACGAGCAGTACTTC.

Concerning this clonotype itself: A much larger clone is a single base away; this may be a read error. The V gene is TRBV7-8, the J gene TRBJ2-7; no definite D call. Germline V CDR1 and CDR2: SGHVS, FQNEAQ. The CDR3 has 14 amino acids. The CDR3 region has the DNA TGTGCCAGCAGCTTAGCGGAATACTCCTACGAGCAGCACTTC. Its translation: CASSLAEYSYEQHF.

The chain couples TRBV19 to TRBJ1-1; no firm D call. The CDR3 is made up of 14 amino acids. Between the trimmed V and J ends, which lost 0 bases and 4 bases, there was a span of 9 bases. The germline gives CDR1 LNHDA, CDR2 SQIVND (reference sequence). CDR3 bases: TGTGCCAGTAGTATAGATCACGGGATCACTGAAGCTTTCTTT. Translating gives CASSIDHGITEAFF.

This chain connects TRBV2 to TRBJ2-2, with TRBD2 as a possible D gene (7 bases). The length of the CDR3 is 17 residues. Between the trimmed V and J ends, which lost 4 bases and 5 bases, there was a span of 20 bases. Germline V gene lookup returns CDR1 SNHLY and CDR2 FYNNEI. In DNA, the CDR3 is TGTGCCAGCAGTGTAAGAGGAGGCGGGGGCTCTACCGGGGAGCTGTTTTTT. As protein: CASSVRGGGGSTGELFF.

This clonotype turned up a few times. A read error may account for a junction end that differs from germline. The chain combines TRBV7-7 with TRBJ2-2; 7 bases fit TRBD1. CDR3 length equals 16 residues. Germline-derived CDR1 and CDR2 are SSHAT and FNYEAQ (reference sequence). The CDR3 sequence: CASSAPGQVNTGELFF. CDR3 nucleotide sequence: TGTGCTAGCAGCGCCCCTGGACAGGTCAACACCGGGGAGCTGTTTTTT.

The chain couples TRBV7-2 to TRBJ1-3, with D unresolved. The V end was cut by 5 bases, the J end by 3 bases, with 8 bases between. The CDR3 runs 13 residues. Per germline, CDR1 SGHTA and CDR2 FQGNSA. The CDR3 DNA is TGTGCCAGCAGCGCGGGATATGGAAACACCATATATTTT. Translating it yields CASSAGYGNTIYF.

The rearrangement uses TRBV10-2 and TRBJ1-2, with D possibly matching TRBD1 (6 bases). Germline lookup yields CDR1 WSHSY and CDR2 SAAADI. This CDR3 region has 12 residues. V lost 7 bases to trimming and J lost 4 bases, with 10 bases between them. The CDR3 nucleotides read TGCGCCAGCACGGAGGGGGGCTATGGCTACACCTTC. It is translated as CASTEGGYGYTF.

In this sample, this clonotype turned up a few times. CDR3 loop: CASSIGPNYGYTF. In nucleotides, the CDR3 is TGTGCCAGCAGTATTGGACCGAACTATGGCTACACCTTC. This chain connects TRBV3-1 to TRBJ1-2; D unresolved. The CDR3 is made up of 13 amino acids. The germline V gene encodes CDR1 LGHDT and CDR2 YNNKEL (reference sequence). V lost 6 bases and J lost 2, with 10 bases in between.

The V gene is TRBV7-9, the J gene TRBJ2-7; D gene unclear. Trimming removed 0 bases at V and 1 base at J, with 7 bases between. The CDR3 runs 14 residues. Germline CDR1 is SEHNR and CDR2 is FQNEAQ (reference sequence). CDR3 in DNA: TGTGCCAGCAGCTTAGCGCAAGTGTCCTACGAGCAGTACTTC. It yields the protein CASSLAQVSYEQYF.

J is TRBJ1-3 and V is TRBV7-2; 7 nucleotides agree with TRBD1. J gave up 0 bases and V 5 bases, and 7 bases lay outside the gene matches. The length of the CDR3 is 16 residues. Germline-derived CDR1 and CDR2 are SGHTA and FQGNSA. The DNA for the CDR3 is TGTGCCAGCAGCCCGTGGACAGGAAACTCTGGAAACACCATATATTTT. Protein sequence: CASSPWTGNSGNTIYF.

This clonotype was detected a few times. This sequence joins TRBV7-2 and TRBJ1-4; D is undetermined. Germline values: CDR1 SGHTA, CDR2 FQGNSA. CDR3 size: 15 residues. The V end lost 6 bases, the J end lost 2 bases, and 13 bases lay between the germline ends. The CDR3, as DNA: TGTGCCAGCAGGCTTCAGGCGGGGACTAATGAAAAACTGTTTTTT. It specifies CASRLQAGTNEKLFF.